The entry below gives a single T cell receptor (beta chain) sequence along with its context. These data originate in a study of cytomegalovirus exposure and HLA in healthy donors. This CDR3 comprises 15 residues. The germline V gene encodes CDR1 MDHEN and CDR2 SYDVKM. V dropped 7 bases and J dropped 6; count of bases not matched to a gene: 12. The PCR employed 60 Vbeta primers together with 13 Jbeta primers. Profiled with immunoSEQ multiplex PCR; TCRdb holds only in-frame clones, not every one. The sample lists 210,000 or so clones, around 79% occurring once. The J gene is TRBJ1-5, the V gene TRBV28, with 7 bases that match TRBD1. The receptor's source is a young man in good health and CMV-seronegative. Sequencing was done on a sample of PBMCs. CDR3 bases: TGTGCCAGCACCCACTCGGGGGCAGGGGGTCAGCCCCAGCATTTT. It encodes CASTHSGAGGQPQHF.